A single sample is the source of the 26 T cell receptor beta chains below, sequenced in a study of beta chain features in type 1 diabetes. Findings and caveats of the study: When Type 1 diabetes patients were examined, their TCRB CDR3s proved moderately but significantly shorter in all four CD4+ subsets.

Every bit of the isolated RNA underwent reverse transcription, so sequencing read expressed TCRB transcripts. The method was immunoSEQ multiplex PCR; TCRdb's version includes in-frame clones alone and lacks a portion of them. The sample carries about 640,000 clones, 9.5% to 15% recorded once. For these TCRs, the target antigens are not known. Sequencing was carried out using naive CD4+ T cells from blood. The receptor set was obtained from a man aged 25-45 years with type 1 diabetes.

The chain uses TRBV7-9 and TRBJ1-1, with 7 nucleotides matching TRBD1. The V gene's germline CDR1 is SEHNR and CDR2 FQNEAQ (reference sequence). This CDR3 is built from 15 residues. The V and J ends lost 5 bases and 3 bases, in that order; junction bases with no gene match: 9. The CDR3 DNA reads TGTGCCAGCAGCCCGACGGGGCAGGGGGACACTGAAGCTTTCTTT. Translated, it gives CASSPTGQGDTEAFF.

This clone was found a few times. The chain employs TRBV19 and TRBJ2-1; 8 bases fit TRBD1. CDR3 length equals 17 residues. Germline V lookup: CDR1 LNHDA, CDR2 SQIVND (reference sequence). The V and J ends lost 4 bases and 2 bases, in that order; junction bases with no gene match: 10. The CDR3 DNA follows: TGTGCCAGTAGTAAGGGACAGGTCTCATATACCTACAATGAGCAGTTCTTC. Translated: CASSKGQVSYTYNEQFF.

This chain links TRBV5-1 with TRBJ2-5, with a possible D match to TRBD1 (5 bases). Germline loops: CDR1 SGHRS, CDR2 YFSETQ. There are 13 residues in the CDR3. The V end lost 4 bases, the J end lost 3 bases, and 10 bases lay between the germline ends. CDR3 in amino acids: CASSRDSKETQYF. Written as DNA, the CDR3 is TGCGCCAGCAGCCGAGACAGTAAAGAGACCCAGTACTTC.

A few counts support this clone. This chain joins TRBV2 and TRBJ1-5; 7 bases line up with TRBD1. The V segment lost 5 bases and the J segment 4 bases; nucleotides outside the gene matches: 8. This CDR3 spans 15 amino acids. Germline V CDR1 and CDR2: SNHLY, FYNNEI. The CDR3 bases are TGTGCCAGCAGTCCGGACAGGAGTCATAATCAGCCCCAGCATTTT. Residues: CASSPDRSHNQPQHF.

The chain recombines TRBV11-2 with TRBJ2-1; D is perhaps TRBD2 (5 bases). V lost 5 bases and J lost 12, with 11 bases in between. In germline, CDR1 is SGHAT, CDR2 FQNNGV. The CDR3 extends over 11 amino acids. The CDR3 DNA sequence: TGTGCCAGCAGCACGGGAAAAAGGCAGTTCTTC. It is translated as CASSTGKRQFF. Full variable domain (missing parts from reference TRBV11-2 and TRBJ2-1): EAGVAQSPRYKIIEKRQSVAFWCNPISGHATLYWYQQILGQGPKLLIQFQNNGVVDDSQLPKDRFSAERLKGVDSTLKIQPAKLEDSAVYLCASSTGKRQFFGPGTRLTVL.

The chain employs TRBV4-3 and TRBJ1-3; D call uncertain. Germline CDR1 LGHNA, CDR2 YSLEER. The CDR3 sequence is 15 residues long. V lost 1 base and J 2 bases, leaving 9 bases between the germline ends. CDR3 sequence reads: CASSQGSGPGNTIYF. The DNA of the CDR3 is TGCGCCAGCAGCCAAGGTAGCGGACCTGGAAACACCATATATTTT.

This clone was found a few times. The V call is TRBV6-5, the J call TRBJ1-3; 7 nucleotides agree with TRBD1. This CDR3 is built from 15 residues. CDR1 MNHEY and CDR2 SVGAGI come from the germline V gene. V was clipped by 6 bases and J by 2 bases; unmatched bases: 7. The CDR3 region is CASRQPGQPGNTIYF. CDR3 nucleotides: TGTGCCAGCAGGCAGCCGGGACAGCCTGGAAACACCATATATTTT.

This clone appeared a few times. This chain uses TRBV18 with TRBJ2-2; D is undetermined. V was cut by 11 bases and J by 4 bases, with 20 bases left in between. The CDR3 contains 15 residues. Germline V gene data show CDR1 as KGHSH and CDR2 as LQKENI. The CDR3 is CAAQDNRFLTGELFF. CDR3 coding DNA: TGTGCCGCTCAAGACAATAGGTTTCTCACCGGGGAGCTGTTTTTT.

This chain uses TRBV7-9 with TRBJ2-5; no definite D call. In germline, CDR1 is SEHNR, CDR2 FQNEAQ (reference sequence). The V gene lost 5 bases and the J gene lost 4 bases, with 8 bases spanning the gap. The CDR3 sequence is 12 residues long. CDR3: CASSQEAETQYF. The CDR3 coding sequence is TGTGCCAGCAGCCAAGAGGCAGAGACCCAGTACTTC.

V is TRBV6-6 and J is TRBJ1-2, with D unresolved. Per germline, CDR1 MNHNY and CDR2 SVGAGI (reference sequence). V dropped 2 bases and J dropped 7 bases, with 8 bases sitting between them. The CDR3 sequence is 12 residues long. The CDR3, as DNA: TGTGCCAGCAGTTACAGGGAGTCTGGCTACACCTTC. It specifies CASSYRESGYTF.

This clone was seen a handful of times. The chain recombines TRBV7-9 with TRBJ1-2; D may be TRBD1 (6 bases). The V gene lost 5 bases and the J gene lost 3 bases, with 16 bases spanning the gap. The germline V gene has CDR1 SEHNR and CDR2 FQNEAQ (reference sequence). The CDR3 has 15 amino acids. CDR3 protein: CASSPQGGLDYGYTF. The CDR3 DNA reads as TGTGCCAGCAGCCCACAGGGAGGTCTTGACTATGGCTACACCTTC.

This clone has just a few counts. CDR3 nucleotides: TGTGCCACCAACAGGGGCGGCACCGGGGAGCTGTTTTTT. This sequence encodes CATNRGGTGELFF. The chain carries TRBV5-4 and TRBJ2-2; 7 bases line up with TRBD1. The CDR3 runs to 13 residues. CDR1 and CDR2 from the germline V gene are SGHNT and YYREEE (reference sequence). Losses at the gene ends were 9 bases for V and 4 bases for J; bases not matched to a gene: 6.

The chain recombines TRBV2 with TRBJ1-2, with D perhaps TRBD1 (6 bases). The CDR3 consists of 13 residues. The germline gives CDR1 SNHLY, CDR2 FYNNEI. V lost 2 bases and J 6 bases, leaving 10 bases between the germline ends. As DNA, the CDR3 is TGTGCCAGCAGTGAACGGGGGGCAGATGGCTACACCTTC. Residues: CASSERGADGYTF.

V gene TRBV30 combines with J gene TRBJ2-5; maybe TRBD2 (5 bases). V was clipped by 0 bases and J by 5 bases, with 16 bases between them. The CDR3 is made up of 15 amino acids. Per the germline V gene, CDR1 is GTSNPN and CDR2 is SVGIG (reference sequence). Here the CDR3 reads CAWSVAGVSGETQYF. CDR3 nucleotides: TGTGCCTGGAGTGTCGCGGGTGTGTCCGGGGAGACCCAGTACTTC.

The chain joins TRBV25-1 to TRBJ2-3; tentative D call: TRBD2 (6 bases). Trimming cost V 7 bases and J 1 base, with 21 bases left between them. Looked up from germline, CDR1 is MGHDK and CDR2 is SYGVNS. The CDR3 runs to 17 residues. CDR3 amino acids: CASTKERKDYRTDTQYF. The CDR3 region has the DNA TGTGCCAGCACAAAGGAACGGAAGGACTACCGCACAGATACGCAGTATTTT. Drawing the rest from reference TRBV25-1 and TRBJ2-3, the complete variable domain is EADIYQTPRYLVIGTGKKITLECSQTMGHDKMYWYQQDPGMELHLIHYSYGVNSTEKGDLSSESTVSRIRTEHFPLTLESARPSHTSQYLCASTKERKDYRTDTQYFGPGTRLTVL.

This clone occurred a few times. The chain carries TRBV29-1 and TRBJ2-3, with TRBD2 as a possible D gene (5 bases). This CDR3 region has 13 residues. V lost 4 bases to trimming and J lost 4 bases, with 12 bases between them. The germline gives CDR1 SQVTM, CDR2 ANQGSEA. CDR3 bases: TGCAGCGTTGGAGGTCGGGGTGCAGATACGCAGTATTTT. Encoded protein: CSVGGRGADTQYF.

This clone was seen more than once but under ten times. V usage is TRBV10-3 and J usage is TRBJ1-1, with D perhaps TRBD1 (6 bases). Trimming removed 6 bases from V and 4 bases from J, with 12 bases in between. Per the germline V gene, CDR1 is ENHRY and CDR2 is SYGVKD. CDR3 length equals 13 residues. The CDR3 region has the DNA TGTGCCATCAGACCCCGGGACACCACTGAAGCTTTCTTT. Its protein product is CAIRPRDTTEAFF.

There are a few counts of this clone. The rearrangement links TRBV27 to TRBJ2-7; 7 nucleotides line up with TRBD1. V was pared by 8 bases and J by 2 bases, with 3 bases of the junction left unmatched. The CDR3 spans 12 residues. Per the germline V gene, CDR1 is MNHEY and CDR2 is SMNVEV (reference sequence). The CDR3 sequence: CASWTGPYEQYF. CDR3 sequence (DNA): TGTGCCAGCTGGACAGGACCCTACGAGCAGTACTTC.

This chain's CDR3 is CASSPGQGKNIQYF. For the CDR3, the DNA is TGTGCCAGCAGTCCGGGACAGGGGAAAAACATTCAGTACTTC. The rearrangement uses TRBV28 and TRBJ2-4; 10 bases agree with TRBD1. The CDR3 loop spans 14 amino acids. Germline V gene sequence: CDR1 MDHEN, CDR2 SYDVKM. The ends lost 5 bases at V and 4 bases at J; junction bases unmatched: 2.

The chain uses TRBV2 and TRBJ1-6, with D maybe TRBD1 (5 bases). CDR3 length equals 14 residues. Germline V gene lookup returns CDR1 SNHLY and CDR2 FYNNEI. Trimming took 6 bases from V and 5 from J, leaving 11 bases between them. The CDR3 DNA reads TGTGCCAGCAGGGCAGGGTGGGATAATTCACCCCTCCACTTT. It translates to CASRAGWDNSPLHF.

The chain combines TRBV7-2 with TRBJ1-3, with D perhaps TRBD1 (5 bases). Per germline, CDR1 SGHTA and CDR2 FQGNSA. Trimming shortened V by 0 bases and J by 3 bases, and 12 bases separated the two germline ends. This CDR3 comprises 16 residues. The CDR3 here is CASSLAGGDGGNTIYF. The CDR3 DNA follows: TGTGCCAGCAGCTTAGCCGGGGGGGATGGTGGAAACACCATATATTTT.

CDR3 amino acids: CASGRAMNTEAFF. CDR3 in DNA: TGTGCCAGTGGGAGGGCTATGAACACTGAAGCTTTCTTT. The rearrangement links TRBV7-2 to TRBJ1-1; D is undetermined. Trimming left V 9 bases short and J 0 bases short, with 11 bases between. The germline V gene encodes CDR1 SGHTA and CDR2 FQGNSA. This CDR3 region has 13 residues.

This clone was observed a few times. CDR3 protein: CASSLVLYSSYEQYF. Written as DNA, the CDR3 is TGTGCCAGCAGCTTAGTTCTCTATAGCTCCTACGAGCAGTACTTC. J is TRBJ2-7 and V is TRBV7-2; D is uncertain. Per the germline V gene, CDR1 is SGHTA and CDR2 is FQGNSA. This CDR3 spans 15 amino acids. Trimming pared 1 base from V and 0 bases from J, leaving 10 bases between.

This clone was observed a handful of times. This chain joins TRBV6-5 and TRBJ1-3; D call uncertain. Germline CDR1 and CDR2: MNHEY and SVGAGI. This CDR3 is built from 12 residues. The CDR3 DNA follows: TGTGCGGCCACGTCGGGCGCGAACACCATATATTTT. It codes for CAATSGANTIYF.

CDR3 loop: CASSPHAYEQYF. The CDR3 DNA is TGTGCCAGCAGCCCACACGCTTACGAGCAGTACTTC. The chain recombines TRBV7-6 with TRBJ2-7; D is unresolved. Germline CDR1 is SGHVS and CDR2 is FNYEAQ. The CDR3 contains 12 residues. V lost 5 bases to trimming and J lost 4 bases, with 9 bases between them.

The chain joins TRBV5-4 to TRBJ1-2; a weak D match, TRBD1 (5 bases). Trimming shortened V by 3 bases and J by 4 bases, and 16 bases separated the two germline ends. From germline, CDR1 is SGHNT and CDR2 YYREEE (reference sequence). The CDR3 has 15 amino acids. The CDR3 sequence: CASSSITGTVYGYTF. In DNA form, the CDR3 reads TGTGCCAGCAGCTCGATAACCGGGACGGTCTATGGCTACACCTTC.